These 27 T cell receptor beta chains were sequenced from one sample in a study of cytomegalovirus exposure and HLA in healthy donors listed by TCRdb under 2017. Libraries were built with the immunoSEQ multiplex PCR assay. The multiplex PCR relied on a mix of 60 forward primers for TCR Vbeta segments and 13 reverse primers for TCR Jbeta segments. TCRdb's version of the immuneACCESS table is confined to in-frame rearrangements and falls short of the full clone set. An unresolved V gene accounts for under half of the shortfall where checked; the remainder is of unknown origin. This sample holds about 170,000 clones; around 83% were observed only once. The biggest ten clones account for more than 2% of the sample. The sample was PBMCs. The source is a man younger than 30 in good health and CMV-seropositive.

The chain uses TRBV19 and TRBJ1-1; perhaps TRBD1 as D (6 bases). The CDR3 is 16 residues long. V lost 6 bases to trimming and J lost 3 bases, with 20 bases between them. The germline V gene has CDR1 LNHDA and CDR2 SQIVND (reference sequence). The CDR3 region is CASSPSGARMYTEAFF. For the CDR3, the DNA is TGTGCCAGTAGCCCCTCAGGGGCAAGGATGTACACTGAAGCTTTCTTT.

CDR3 amino acids: CASRRDFNSPLHF. CDR3 sequence (DNA): TGTGCCAGCAGACGGGACTTTAATTCACCCCTCCACTTT. The chain links TRBV6-5 to TRBJ1-6; possible D gene TRBD1, 5 bases. Germline CDR1 MNHEY, CDR2 SVGAGI. V was cut by 6 bases and J by 6 bases, with 9 bases left in between. The CDR3 is 13 amino acids.

CDR3 amino acids: CASSFAGAPMEAFF. Written as DNA, the CDR3 is TGTGCCAGCAGCTTCGCGGGGGCCCCCATGGAAGCTTTCTTT. The rearrangement links TRBV7-9 to TRBJ1-1; perhaps TRBD1 as D (6 bases). The CDR3 has 14 residues. Germline CDR1 and CDR2: SEHNR and FQNEAQ (reference sequence). Deletions cut 3 bases from V and 8 bases from J, with 16 bases between.

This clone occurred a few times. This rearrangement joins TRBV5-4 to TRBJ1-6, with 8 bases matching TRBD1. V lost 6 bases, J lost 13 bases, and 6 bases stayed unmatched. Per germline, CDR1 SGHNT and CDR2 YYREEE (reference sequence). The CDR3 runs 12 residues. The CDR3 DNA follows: TGTGCCAGCACCCTGGACAGGGAGCCCCTCCACTTT. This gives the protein CASTLDREPLHF.

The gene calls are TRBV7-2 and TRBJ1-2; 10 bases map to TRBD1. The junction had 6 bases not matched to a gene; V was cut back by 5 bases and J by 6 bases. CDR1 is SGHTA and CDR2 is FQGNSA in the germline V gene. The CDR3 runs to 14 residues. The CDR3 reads CASSRGTGVDGYTF. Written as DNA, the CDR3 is TGTGCCAGCAGCCGAGGGACAGGGGTCGATGGCTACACCTTC.

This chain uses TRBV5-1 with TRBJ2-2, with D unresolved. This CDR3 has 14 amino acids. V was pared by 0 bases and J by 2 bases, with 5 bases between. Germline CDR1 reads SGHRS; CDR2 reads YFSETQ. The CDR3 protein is CASSLDGNTGELFF. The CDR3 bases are TGCGCCAGCAGCTTGGACGGTAACACCGGGGAGCTGTTTTTT.

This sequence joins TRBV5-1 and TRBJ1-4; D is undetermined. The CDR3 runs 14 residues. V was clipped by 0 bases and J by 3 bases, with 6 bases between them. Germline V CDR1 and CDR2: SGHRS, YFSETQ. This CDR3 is CASSLAGSNEKLFF. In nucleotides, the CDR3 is TGCGCCAGCAGCTTGGCAGGTTCTAATGAAAAACTGTTTTTT.

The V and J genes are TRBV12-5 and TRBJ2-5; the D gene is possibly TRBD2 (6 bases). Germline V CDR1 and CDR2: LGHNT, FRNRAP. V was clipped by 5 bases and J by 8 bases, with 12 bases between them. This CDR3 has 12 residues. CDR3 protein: CASGPDYETQYF. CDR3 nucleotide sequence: TGTGCTAGTGGTCCGGACTACGAAACCCAGTACTTC.

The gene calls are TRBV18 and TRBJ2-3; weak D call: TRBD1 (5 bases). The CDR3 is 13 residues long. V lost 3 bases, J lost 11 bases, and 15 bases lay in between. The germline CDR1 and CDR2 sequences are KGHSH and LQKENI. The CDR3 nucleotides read TGTGCCAGCTCACCGAAAGGTCAGCAGGGGCAGTATTTT. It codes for CASSPKGQQGQYF.

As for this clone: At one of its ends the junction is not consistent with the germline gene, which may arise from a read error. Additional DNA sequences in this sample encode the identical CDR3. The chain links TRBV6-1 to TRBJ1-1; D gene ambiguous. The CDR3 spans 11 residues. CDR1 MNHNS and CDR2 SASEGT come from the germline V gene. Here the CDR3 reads CASREHFEAFF. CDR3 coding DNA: TGTGCCAGCAGGGAACACTTTGAAGCCTTCTTT.

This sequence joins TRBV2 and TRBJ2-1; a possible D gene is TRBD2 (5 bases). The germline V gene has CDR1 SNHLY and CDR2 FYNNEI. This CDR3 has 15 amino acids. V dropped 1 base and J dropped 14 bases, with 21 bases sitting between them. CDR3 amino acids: CASSEERFQQSGKFF. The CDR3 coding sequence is TGTGCCAGCAGTGAAGAAAGGTTCCAACAATCGGGGAAGTTCTTC.

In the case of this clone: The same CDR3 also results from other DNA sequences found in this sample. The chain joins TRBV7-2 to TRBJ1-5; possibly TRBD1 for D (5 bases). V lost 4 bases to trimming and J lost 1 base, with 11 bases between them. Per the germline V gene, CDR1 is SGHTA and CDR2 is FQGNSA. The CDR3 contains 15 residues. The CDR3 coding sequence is TGTGCCAGCAGCTCCCAGGGCGGAAGCAATCAGCCCCAGCATTTT. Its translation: CASSSQGGSNQPQHF.

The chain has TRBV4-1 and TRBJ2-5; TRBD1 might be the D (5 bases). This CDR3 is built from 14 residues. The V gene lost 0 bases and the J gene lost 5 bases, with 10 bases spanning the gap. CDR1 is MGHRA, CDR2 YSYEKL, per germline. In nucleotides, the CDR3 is TGCGCCAGCAGCCAAGATCTCTCAGGGGAGACCCAGTACTTC. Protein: CASSQDLSGETQYF.

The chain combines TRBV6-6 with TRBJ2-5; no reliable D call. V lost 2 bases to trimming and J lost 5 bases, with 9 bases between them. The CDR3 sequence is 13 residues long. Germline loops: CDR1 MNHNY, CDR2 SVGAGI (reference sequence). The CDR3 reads CASSYLWRETQYF. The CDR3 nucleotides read TGTGCCAGCAGTTACCTGTGGCGGGAGACCCAGTACTTC.

The chain's CDR3 is CASSLAGGNTGELFF. CDR3 nucleotide sequence: TGTGCCAGCAGCCTAGCGGGGGGAAACACCGGGGAGCTGTTTTTT. The chain uses TRBV9 and TRBJ2-2; 11 bases align to TRBD2. The junction had 1 base not matched to a gene; V was cut back by 4 bases and J by 2 bases. This CDR3 is built from 15 residues. Germline CDR1 reads SGDLS; CDR2 reads YYNGEE.

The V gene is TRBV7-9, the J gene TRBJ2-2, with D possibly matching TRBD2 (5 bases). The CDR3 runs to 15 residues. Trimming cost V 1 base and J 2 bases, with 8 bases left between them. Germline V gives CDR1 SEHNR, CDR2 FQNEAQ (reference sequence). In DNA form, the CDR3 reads TGTGCCAGCAGCTTAGGAGGGAGAAACACCGGGGAGCTGTTTTTT. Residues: CASSLGGRNTGELFF.

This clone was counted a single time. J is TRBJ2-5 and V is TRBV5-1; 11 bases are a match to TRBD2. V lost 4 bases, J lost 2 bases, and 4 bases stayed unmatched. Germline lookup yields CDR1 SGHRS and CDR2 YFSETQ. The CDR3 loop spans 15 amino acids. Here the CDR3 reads CASSLGLAEQETQYF. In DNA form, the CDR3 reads TGCGCCAGCAGCCTGGGACTAGCGGAACAAGAGACCCAGTACTTC.

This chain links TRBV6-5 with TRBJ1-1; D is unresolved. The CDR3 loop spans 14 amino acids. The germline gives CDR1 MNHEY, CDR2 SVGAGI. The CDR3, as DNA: TGTGCGACCGGAGGTTCCAACATGAACACTGAAGCTTTCTTT. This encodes CATGGSNMNTEAFF.

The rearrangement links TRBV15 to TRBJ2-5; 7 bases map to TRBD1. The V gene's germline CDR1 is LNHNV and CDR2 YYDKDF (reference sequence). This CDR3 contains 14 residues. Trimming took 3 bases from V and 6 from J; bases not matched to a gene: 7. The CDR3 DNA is TGTGCCACCAGCAGCGGACAGGAACGGAAGACCCAGTACTTC. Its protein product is CATSSGQERKTQYF.

The CDR3 loop is CASSLPTSGASTGELFF. Written as DNA, the CDR3 is TGTGCCAGCAGCTTACCAACTAGCGGGGCAAGCACCGGGGAGCTGTTTTTT. This chain uses TRBV11-3 with TRBJ2-2; 10 bases map to TRBD2. Trimming took 2 bases from V and 4 from J; bases not matched to a gene: 7. The germline V gene encodes CDR1 SGHNT and CDR2 YENEEA. This CDR3 region has 17 residues.

The CDR3 reads CASSLKGTGYTGELFF. CDR3 DNA: TGTGCCAGCAGTTTGAAGGGGACAGGGTACACCGGGGAGCTGTTTTTT. The chain links TRBV27 to TRBJ2-2; 9 positions match TRBD1. The CDR3 length is 16 residues. Trimming removed 3 bases from V and 3 bases from J; junction bases left unmatched: 5. CDR1 is MNHEY, CDR2 SMNVEV, per germline (reference sequence).

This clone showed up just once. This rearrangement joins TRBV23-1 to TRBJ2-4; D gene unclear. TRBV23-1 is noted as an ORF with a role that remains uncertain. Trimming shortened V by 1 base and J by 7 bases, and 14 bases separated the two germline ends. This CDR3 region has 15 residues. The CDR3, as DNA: TGCGCCAGCAGTCAATTAAGGTGGTTCGGGAACATTCAGTACTTC. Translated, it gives CASSQLRWFGNIQYF.

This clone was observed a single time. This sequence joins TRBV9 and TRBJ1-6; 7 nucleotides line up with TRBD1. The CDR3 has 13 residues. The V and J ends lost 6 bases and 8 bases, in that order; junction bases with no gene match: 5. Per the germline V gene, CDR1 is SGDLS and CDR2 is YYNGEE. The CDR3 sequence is CASNQGVDSPLHF. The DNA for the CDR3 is TGTGCCAGCAACCAGGGGGTGGATTCACCCCTCCACTTT.

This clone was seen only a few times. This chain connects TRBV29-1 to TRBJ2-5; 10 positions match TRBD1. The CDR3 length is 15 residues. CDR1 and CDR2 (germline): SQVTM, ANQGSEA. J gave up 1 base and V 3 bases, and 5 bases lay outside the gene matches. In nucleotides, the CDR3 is TGCAGCGTTGAGAAAGACAGGGGGCCCCAAGAGACCCAGTACTTC. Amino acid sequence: CSVEKDRGPQETQYF. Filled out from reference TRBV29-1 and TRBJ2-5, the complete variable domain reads SAVISQKPSRDICQRGTSLTIQCQVDSQVTMMFWYRQQPGQSLTLIATANQGSEATYESGFVIDKFPISRPNLTFSTLTVSNMSPEDSSIYLCSVEKDRGPQETQYFGPGTRLLVL.

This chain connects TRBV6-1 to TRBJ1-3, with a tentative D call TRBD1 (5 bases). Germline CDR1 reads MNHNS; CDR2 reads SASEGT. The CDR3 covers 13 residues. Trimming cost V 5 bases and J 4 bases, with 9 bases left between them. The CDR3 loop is CASSIQGGNTIYF. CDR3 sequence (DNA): TGTGCCAGCAGTATTCAGGGAGGAAACACCATATATTTT.

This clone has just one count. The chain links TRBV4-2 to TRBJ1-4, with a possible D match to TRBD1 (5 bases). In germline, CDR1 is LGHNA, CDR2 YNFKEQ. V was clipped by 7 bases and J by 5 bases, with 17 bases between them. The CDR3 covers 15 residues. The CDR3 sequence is CASTREAAVNEKLFF. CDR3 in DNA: TGTGCCAGCACCAGGGAGGCAGCTGTGAATGAAAAACTGTTTTTT.

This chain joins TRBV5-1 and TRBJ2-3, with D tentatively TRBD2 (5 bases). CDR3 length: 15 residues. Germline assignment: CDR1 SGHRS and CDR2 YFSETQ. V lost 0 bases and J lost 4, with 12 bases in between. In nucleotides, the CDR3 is TGCGCCAGCAGCTTGGCGGCTAGCCGCCCAGATACGCAGTATTTT. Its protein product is CASSLAASRPDTQYF.